The subject of this entry is one T cell receptor beta chain. Its antigen is still unknown. Base qualities are not recorded, but no much larger clone differs from it by a single base. To be eligible, patients had to be adults with ileal or ileocolonic Crohn's disease and an indication for ileocolonic resection. Whole ileal mucosal biopsies were stored frozen at -80°C before DNA extraction. Genomic DNA was isolated from frozen whole biopsies using a TRizol-based method, and the DNA was quantified with a NanoDrop 2000 spectrophotometer. For commercial TCRB immunosequencing, five hundred nanograms of biopsy DNA were submitted for each sample. Adaptive Biotechnology amplified CDR3 regions from genomic DNA with a two-step multiplex PCR that controlled for amplification bias. In the first PCR, primers covered every V and J gene segment, and in the second PCR, barcodes and Illumina adapters were added. An Illumina instrument was used to sequence the CDR3 libraries. Processing in the source paper ran as follows. Vendor-provided pipelines were combined with custom analysis of raw data in R/Bioconductor under R version 3.3.0. Clonality, which ranges from 0 to 1, was calculated as the inverse of the normalised Shannon entropy across all productive clones. The repertoire share taken up by the top 100 clones defined high-frequency clones, and only clones that passed a 95% confidence test were kept. The Simpson index measured repertoire diversity, and the Morisita-Horn index measured overlap between samples. TCRdb provides this immuneACCESS table in a form limited to in-frame rearrangements. Some clones are lacking; in checked studies, under half of them reflect an unresolved V gene, and why the rest are absent is not known. V and J calls and clone size are those listed in that table; D and trimming were worked out from the DNA. The sample table contains 9,000 to 10,000 clones; only one count was recorded for over 65% of them. The leading ten clones occupy around 25% of the sample.

The source of the sample is a study of T cell repertoires in ileal Crohn's disease (dated by TCRdb to between 2017 and 2020). Regarding the complete study: At the time of surgery, about a third of patients were active smokers, and the median duration of disease was approximately eight years. Every patient underwent surgery because of a complication, which was stricturing disease in approximately 61% of cases and penetrating disease in about 39%. Roughly half of the patients were given postoperative therapy, with about 19 on anti-TNF agents and about a dozen on thiopurines. A prospective multicentre cohort supplied the roughly 57 Crohn's disease patients whose TCR repertoires were analysed. The study was conducted in parallel with a multicentre cohort that was designed to identify predictors of early endoscopic recurrence following ileocolonic resection. Endoscopic postoperative recurrence was defined by a Rutgeerts score above i0. The study sequenced 171 mucosal samples from roughly 60 patients, taken at several locations on the surgical specimen and at postoperative endoscopy.

Overall study results and their limits: Endoscopic recurrence was found to be associated with higher high-frequency clone percentages at surgery, and recurrence was observed in all patients with clonality above 26.8% (18/57). Sorted CD8 T cells carried more high-frequency clones than CD4 T cells, suggesting mucosal expansions were mainly CD8. Only a subgroup of patients, of unstated size, had their mucosal CD4 and CD8 T cells sorted and sequenced. A significantly higher proportion of clonal expansions was observed in active smokers at surgery than in non-smokers (approximately 28% vs 17%, p=0.02).

CDR1 and CDR2 were assigned from the germline V gene as SGHRS and YFSETQ. Unmatched junction bases come to 6, with V trimmed by 4 bases and J by 0 bases. Counted from cysteine to phenylalanine, this CDR3 has 15 amino acids. The entry retains the CDR3 DNA only, 45 bases that are in frame from base 1. This sequence uses TRBV5-1 and TRBJ1-1; 7 bases in the junction line up with TRBD1. The sample consisted of ileal tissue. The receptor was derived from an adult with Crohn's disease. The DNA reads TGCGCCAGCAGCCTAACCGGACAGGTGAACACTGAAGCTTTCTTT. It encodes CASSLTGQVNTEAFF.